Reported below is one T cell receptor (beta chain). Its antigen is currently unknown. This sample is part of a study of CD8+ T cells in alopecia areata. For the study at large: By percentage of affected scalp area, the severity of treated patients was scored.

The treatment here: oral pan-JAK inhibitor, 5-10 mg twice daily. Points from the study as a whole: Possibly as an HLA-related effect, TCR sharing across patients appeared less clear than in mice. Having just one nonresponder leaves the connection between baseline CD8+ expansion and response unresolved.

cDNA prepared by RNA extraction and subsequent reverse transcription served as the template for sequencing. The protocol was immunoSEQ multiplex PCR, while the TCRdb copy is restricted to in-frame clones and leaves out a portion. The sample includes roughly 180,000 clones, 50% to 60% of them seen just once. Germline CDR1 reads SGHRS; CDR2 reads YFSETQ. V was pared by 4 bases and J by 1 base, with 4 bases of the junction left unmatched. The CDR3 totals 16 residues. The sequence came from a human donor with alopecia areata. The material was CD4+ T cells sorted from blood, obtained at week 4, from a patient treated with tofacitinib. The V and J genes are TRBV5-1 and TRBJ2-7, with 14 bases fitting TRBD2. In DNA form, the CDR3 reads TGCGCCAGCAGCCAGGGACTAGCGGGGGATTCCTACGAGCAGTACTTC. This translates into CASSQGLAGDSYEQYF.